These 28 T cell receptor beta chains came from one sample sequenced in a study of T cells in Graves' hyperthyroidism and ophthalmopathy. Amplified TCR beta CDR3 regions derived from RNA transcripts. The TCR CDR3 first-round RT-PCR relied on the HTBI primer set. MiXCR, run by TCRdb on the multiplex PCR reads, gives a single entry per CDR3 protein. This sample yields hundreds of thousands of distinct CDR3 sequences, of which 14% are seen a single time; about a tenth belongs to the top ten. What was sequenced was blood. Receptor source: a woman aged 18-30 years with Graves' hyperthyroidism.

The table lists this clonotype with many counts. The chain recombines TRBV7-3 with TRBJ2-5; no firm D call. CDR1 is SGHTA, CDR2 FQGTGA, per germline. This CDR3 is 13 amino acids long. The V and J ends lost 2 bases and 7 bases respectively, with 11 bases between them. In DNA form, the CDR3 reads TGTGCCAGCAGCTTAGCGGACGATCGGACCCAGTACTTC. Amino acid sequence: CASSLADDRTQYF.

This chain links TRBV24-1 with TRBJ2-2; 11 bases match TRBD1. The CDR3 covers 14 residues. Germline CDR1 and CDR2: KGHDR and SFDVKD. The J segment lost 7 bases and the V segment lost 9 bases, leaving 6 bases of the junction unmatched. In nucleotides, the CDR3 is TGTGCCACCGCCAGGACAGGGGGCGTCGGGGAGCTGTTTTTT. It encodes CATARTGGVGELFF.

This clonotype was seen a handful of times. The V call is TRBV29-1, the J call TRBJ2-7; weak D call: TRBD1 (6 bases). The ends were cut back, 4 bases at V and 0 bases at J, with 19 bases in the middle. This CDR3 comprises 16 residues. Germline assignment: CDR1 SQVTM and CDR2 ANQGSEA. The CDR3 nucleotides read TGCAGCGTTGGGGGAGTGACAGGTGCGAGCTCCTACGAGCAGTACTTC. Translation gives CSVGGVTGASSYEQYF.

With respect to this clonotype: Its ends do not fully match the called genes, so a read error is possible. This chain connects TRBV5-1 to TRBJ1-1; D call uncertain. The CDR3 totals 14 residues. Looked up from germline, CDR1 is SGHRS and CDR2 is YFSETQ. CDR3 bases: TGCGCCAGCAGGTTGGGCGGGATGAACACTGAAGCTTTCTTT. Amino acids: CASRLGGMNTEAFF.

This clonotype was seen a handful of times. The rearrangement uses TRBV30 and TRBJ2-1, with D possibly called TRBD1 or TRBD2 (5 bases each). V was cut by 1 base and J by 1 base, with 11 bases left in between. CDR3 size: 15 residues. Germline CDR1 is GTSNPN and CDR2 is SVGIG (reference sequence). The CDR3, as DNA: TGTGCCTGGAGTGGATGGGGGTCGTCCTACAATGAGCAGTTCTTC. It yields the protein CAWSGWGSSYNEQFF.

This clonotype was recorded at least ten times. The V call is TRBV7-9, the J call TRBJ1-2; D is unclear. The V gene's germline CDR1 is SEHNR and CDR2 FQNEAQ (reference sequence). V lost 6 bases and J 2 bases, leaving 19 bases between the germline ends. There are 16 residues in the CDR3. Here the CDR3 reads CASRRRWSVANYGYTF. The CDR3 DNA reads as TGTGCCAGCAGACGCAGGTGGAGCGTGGCCAACTATGGCTACACCTTC.

As to this clonotype: Since a much larger clone is just one base distant, this may be a read error. The chain links TRBV28 to TRBJ2-1; 7 bases fit TRBD1. This CDR3 region has 17 residues. Germline CDR1 is MDHEN and CDR2 is SYDVKM. Written as DNA, the CDR3 is TGTGCCGGCAGTTTCATCTTACAGGGGCTACAATCCAATGAGCAGTTCTTC. Protein: CAGSFILQGLQSNEQFF.

The sample holds a few counts of this clonotype. The chain links TRBV2 to TRBJ2-1; 7 bases match TRBD1. The V gene end was trimmed by 6 bases and the J gene end by 8 bases; junction bases not matched to a gene: 16. Germline V lookup: CDR1 SNHLY, CDR2 FYNNEI. The CDR3 is 16 residues long. The CDR3 protein is CASSPGTALHGDEQFF. Written as DNA, the CDR3 is TGTGCCAGCAGCCCCGGGACAGCTCTCCATGGCGATGAGCAGTTCTTC. Full variable domain (outside the CDR3, taken from reference TRBV2 and TRBJ2-1): EPEVTQTPSHQVTQMGQEVILRCVPISNHLYFYWYRQILGQKVEFLVSFYNNEISEKSEIFDDQFSVERPDGSNFTLKIRSTKLEDSAMYFCASSPGTALHGDEQFFGPGTRLTVL.

This clonotype was detected many times. The genes are TRBV5-6 and TRBJ1-4; the D gene is possibly TRBD1 (6 bases). Trimming cost V 2 bases and J 0 bases, with 11 bases left between them. This CDR3 has 16 amino acids. CDR1 and CDR2 (germline): SGHDT, YYEEEE. CDR3 loop: CASSFGNRATNEKLFF. The CDR3 bases are TGTGCCAGCAGCTTCGGTAACAGGGCAACTAATGAAAAACTGTTTTTT.

This clonotype was detected many times. This rearrangement joins TRBV11-2 to TRBJ2-1; D is unresolved. V was pared by 5 bases and J by 5 bases, with 16 bases between. This CDR3 has 15 amino acids. Germline CDR1 reads SGHAT; CDR2 reads FQNNGV. CDR3 sequence: CASSPLLTVNNEQFF. In nucleotides, the CDR3 is TGTGCCAGCAGCCCGCTCCTTACAGTGAACAATGAGCAGTTCTTC.

The gene calls are TRBV7-9 and TRBJ2-7; 10 nucleotides line up with TRBD2. The CDR3 totals 15 residues. Germline trimming cut 1 base from V and 5 bases from J; bases unmatched to any gene: 5. Germline V gene data show CDR1 as SEHNR and CDR2 as FQNEAQ (reference sequence). DNA of the CDR3: TGTGCCAGCAGCTTAGTACTAGCGGGACCCAACGAGCAGTACTTC. Its protein product is CASSLVLAGPNEQYF.

The table lists this clonotype with a few counts. The rearrangement links TRBV27 to TRBJ2-1, with 14 bases identical to TRBD2. J was trimmed by 4 bases and V by 4 bases; bases with no gene match: 3. The CDR3 extends over 16 amino acids. Germline V gene sequence: CDR1 MNHEY, CDR2 SMNVEV (reference sequence). This CDR3 reads CASSSGTSGGYNEQFF. CDR3 nucleotides: TGTGCCAGCAGTTCCGGGACTAGCGGGGGTTACAATGAGCAGTTCTTC.

This clonotype was recorded at least ten times. This chain connects TRBV2 to TRBJ1-4; TRBD1 aligns across 8 bases. The CDR3 is 14 amino acids. V lost 6 bases, J lost 0 bases, and 0 bases stayed unmatched. Per the germline V gene, CDR1 is SNHLY and CDR2 is FYNNEI. CDR3: CASRGQATNEKLFF. The DNA for the CDR3 is TGTGCCAGCAGGGGACAGGCAACTAATGAAAAACTGTTTTTT.

Here the CDR3 reads CASSPYKTGTGGNGYTF. The CDR3 DNA is TGTGCCAGTAGTCCGTACAAAACCGGGACAGGGGGTAATGGCTACACCTTC. V usage is TRBV19 and J usage is TRBJ1-2; 11 nucleotides align to TRBD1. Germline loops: CDR1 LNHDA, CDR2 SQIVND (reference sequence). The V and J ends lost 5 bases and 6 bases, in that order; junction bases with no gene match: 14. The length of the CDR3 is 17 residues.

This clonotype showed up just a few times. V usage is TRBV29-1 and J usage is TRBJ2-2, with TRBD2 matching over 7 bases. Trimming took 2 bases from V and 1 from J; bases not matched to a gene: 4. The CDR3 consists of 15 residues. Germline V gives CDR1 SQVTM, CDR2 ANQGSEA. CDR3 amino acids: CSVESGALNTGELFF. In DNA, the CDR3 is TGCAGCGTTGAAAGCGGGGCTCTGAACACCGGGGAGCTGTTTTTT.

This clonotype has a count of ten or more. The V gene is TRBV6-2 or TRBV6-3, the J gene TRBJ2-7, with 7 bases fitting TRBD2. V was clipped by 2 bases and J by 0 bases; unmatched bases: 1. In germline, CDR1 is MNHEY, CDR2 SVGEGT. This CDR3 spans 14 amino acids. The CDR3 here is CASSYGRDSYEQYF. DNA of the CDR3: TGTGCCAGCAGTTACGGGAGGGACTCCTACGAGCAGTACTTC.

This clonotype was recorded many times. The chain uses TRBV3-1 and TRBJ2-7, with D possibly being TRBD1 (7 bases). Trimming removed 1 base from V and 3 bases from J, with 13 bases in between. This CDR3 has 15 amino acids. The germline V gene encodes CDR1 LGHDT and CDR2 YNNKEL (reference sequence). For the CDR3, the DNA is TGTGCCAGCAGCCAAGGAACAGGGGAGGTCTACGAGCAGTACTTC. Its protein product is CASSQGTGEVYEQYF.

This clonotype was seen many times. The CDR3 is CASSTGTGDGRDNEQFF. DNA of the CDR3: TGCGCCAGCAGCACCGGGACAGGGGACGGAAGGGACAATGAGCAGTTCTTC. The V call is TRBV5-1, the J call TRBJ2-1, with 10 bases fitting TRBD1. With 4 bases clipped from V and 5 bases from J, the junction kept 12 bases outside the gene matches. Germline V gene lookup returns CDR1 SGHRS and CDR2 YFSETQ. The CDR3 is made up of 17 amino acids.

This clonotype was detected ten times or more. The rearrangement uses TRBV20-1 and TRBJ2-3; D assignment may be TRBD1 or TRBD2 (6 bases each). The CDR3 totals 15 residues. Trimming stripped 3 bases from V and 0 bases from J, with 13 bases between. Germline V gene sequence: CDR1 DFQATT, CDR2 SNEGSKA (reference sequence). CDR3 nucleotides: TGCAGTGCTAGGGGGGGCGGGACAAGCACAGATACGCAGTATTTT. This encodes CSARGGGTSTDTQYF.

This clonotype was observed a handful of times. The V call is TRBV20-1, the J call TRBJ1-5; D may be TRBD1 (5 bases). CDR1 and CDR2 (germline): DFQATT, SNEGSKA (reference sequence). The V end was cut by 6 bases, the J end by 0 bases, with 12 bases between. CDR3 size: 14 residues. This CDR3 reads CSAQRDFSNQPQHF. The CDR3 region has the DNA TGCAGTGCCCAACGGGACTTTAGCAATCAGCCCCAGCATTTT.

The chain carries TRBV13 and TRBJ2-2; TRBD2 might be the D (5 bases). This CDR3 has 17 residues. Germline lookup yields CDR1 PRHDT and CDR2 FYEKMQ (reference sequence). V was pared by 5 bases and J by 5 bases, with 21 bases between. The CDR3 region is CASSPLGLSEGTGELFF. The CDR3, as DNA: TGTGCCAGCAGCCCACTCGGACTGTCTGAGGGAACCGGGGAGCTGTTTTTT. Complete variable domain (other parts from reference TRBV13 and TRBJ2-2): AAGVIQSPRHLIKEKRETATLKCYPIPRHDTVYWYQQGPGQDPQFLISFYEKMQSDKGSIPDRFSAQQFSDYHSELNMSSLELGDSALYFCASSPLGLSEGTGELFFGEGSRLTVL.

This clonotype has a handful of counts. The V and J genes are TRBV12-3 or TRBV12-4 and TRBJ2-5, with D possibly matching TRBD2 (6 bases). Trimming removed 3 bases from V and 6 bases from J, with 14 bases in between. The CDR3 extends over 14 amino acids. The CDR3 DNA reads as TGTGCCAGCAGTTTCGGACGGGGGAGACAGACCCAGTACTTC. Translating it yields CASSFGRGRQTQYF.

This clonotype was seen at least ten times. V and J are TRBV18 and TRBJ2-7, with no clear D. Trimming took off 3 bases at V and 7 bases at J, with 13 bases between the two ends. The CDR3 contains 13 residues. CDR1 and CDR2 from the germline V gene are KGHSH and LQKENI. CDR3 in amino acids: CASSPSSRWEQYF. As DNA, the CDR3 is TGTGCCAGCTCACCGTCGTCTCGTTGGGAGCAGTACTTC.

The rearrangement links TRBV29-1 to TRBJ1-1; D may be TRBD1 (5 bases). Between the trimmed V and J ends, which lost 8 bases and 2 bases, there was a span of 15 bases. Germline-derived CDR1 and CDR2 are SQVTM and ANQGSEA. The CDR3 loop spans 13 amino acids. The CDR3 loop reads CSPRQTSNTEAFF. In DNA, the CDR3 is TGCAGCCCCCGACAGACCTCAAACACTGAAGCTTTCTTT.

This clonotype has at least ten counts. The chain uses TRBV30 and TRBJ1-2, with TRBD1 matching over 7 bases. J was trimmed by 7 bases and V by 1 base; bases with no gene match: 6. Germline V lookup: CDR1 GTSNPN, CDR2 SVGIG (reference sequence). The CDR3 is 13 residues long. The CDR3, as DNA: TGTGCCTGGAGTGCAACAGGGGTCTCTGGCTACACCTTC. Translation: CAWSATGVSGYTF.

This clonotype was counted only a few times. The J gene is TRBJ1-4, the V gene TRBV7-8; 9 nucleotides agree with TRBD1. This CDR3 is built from 13 residues. Losses at the gene ends were 5 bases for V and 10 bases for J; bases not matched to a gene: 5. Germline CDR1 is SGHVS and CDR2 is FQNEAQ. Written as DNA, the CDR3 is TGTGCCAGCAGCCACAGGGGGCGCGGAAAACTGTTTTTT. Protein product: CASSHRGRGKLFF.

The J gene is TRBJ1-2, the V gene TRBV2, with D hard to call. Germline V gene lookup returns CDR1 SNHLY and CDR2 FYNNEI. Trimming removed 3 bases from V and 7 bases from J, with 15 bases in between. This CDR3 has 14 amino acids. In DNA form, the CDR3 reads TGTGCCAGCAGTGAGACCCCCCTGACGGGTGGCTACACCTTC. This translates into CASSETPLTGGYTF.

CDR3 loop: CASSLAGGGGQVPNNEQFF. CDR3 nucleotide sequence: TGTGCCAGCAGCTTAGCGGGGGGCGGGGGCCAGGTTCCAAACAATGAGCAGTTCTTC. V gene TRBV11-2 combines with J gene TRBJ2-1; TRBD2 is a possible D gene (7 bases). CDR3 length: 19 amino acids. Germline V lookup: CDR1 SGHAT, CDR2 FQNNGV. V was shortened by 1 base and J by 5 bases, with 24 bases between the two germline ends.